The clone carrying this T cell receptor (beta chain) appeared many times. The antigen remains unidentified. TCRdb re-called the 5' RACE reads with MiXCR, one entry per CDR3 protein. Among 110,000 to 150,000 distinct CDR3 sequences listed, 5% to 8% were seen once. This sample was included in a study of T cells after yellow fever vaccination. Across the study: Some fractions had low cell numbers, and these were prepared with SMART-Seq v4 Ultra Low Input. Study results and limitations: Post-booster samples contained most primary-vaccination clones (approximately 96% CD4, approximately 88% CD8). Abundant clonotypes from the bulk population could get into FACS-sorted repertoires as contaminants. When the response was secondary, it was weaker but reached its peak faster, day 5 versus 15.

There are 17 residues in the CDR3. The germline V gene encodes CDR1 SGHVS and CDR2 FQNEAQ. V gave up 5 bases and J gave up 7 bases; unmatched junction bases: 11. The material sequenced was CD4+ T cells sorted from PBMCs, taken 10 days after the yellow fever booster vaccination. This sequence was found in a man aged 30 to 39 who received the YFV17D yellow fever vaccine. V usage is TRBV7-8 and J usage is TRBJ2-1; 13 nucleotides agree with TRBD2. The CDR3 region has the DNA TGTGCCAGCAGCGGATCCCCCTCGGGACTAGCGGGAAATGAGCAGTTCTTC. It yields the protein CASSGSPSGLAGNEQFF.